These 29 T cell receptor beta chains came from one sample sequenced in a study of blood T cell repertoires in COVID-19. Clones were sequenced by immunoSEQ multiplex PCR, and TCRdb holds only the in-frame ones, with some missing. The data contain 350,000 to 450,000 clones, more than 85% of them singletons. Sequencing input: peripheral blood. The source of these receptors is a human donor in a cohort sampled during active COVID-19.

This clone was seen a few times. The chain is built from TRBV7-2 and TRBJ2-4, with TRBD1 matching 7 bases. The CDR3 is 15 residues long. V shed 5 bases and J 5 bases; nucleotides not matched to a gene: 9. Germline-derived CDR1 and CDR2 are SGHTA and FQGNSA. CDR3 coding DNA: TGTGCCAGCAGCCCGACGACAGGGTCAGAAAACATTCAGTACTTC. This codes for CASSPTTGSENIQYF.

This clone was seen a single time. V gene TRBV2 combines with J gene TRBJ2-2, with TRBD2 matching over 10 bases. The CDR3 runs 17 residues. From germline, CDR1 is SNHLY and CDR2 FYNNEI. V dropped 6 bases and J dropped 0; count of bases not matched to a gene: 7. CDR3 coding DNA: TGTGCCAGCAGACCGGGACTAGCGCCCGCGAACACCGGGGAGCTGTTTTTT. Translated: CASRPGLAPANTGELFF.

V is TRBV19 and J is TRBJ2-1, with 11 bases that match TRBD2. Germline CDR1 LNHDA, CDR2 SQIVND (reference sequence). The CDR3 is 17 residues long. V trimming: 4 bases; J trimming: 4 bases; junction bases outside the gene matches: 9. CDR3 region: CASSRGVIAGGYNEQFF. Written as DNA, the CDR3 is TGTGCCAGTAGTAGAGGGGTGATAGCGGGGGGGTACAATGAGCAGTTCTTC.

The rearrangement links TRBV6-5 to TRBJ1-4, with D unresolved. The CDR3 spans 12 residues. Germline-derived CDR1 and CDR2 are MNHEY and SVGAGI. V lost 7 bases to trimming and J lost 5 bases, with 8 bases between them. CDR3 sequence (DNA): TGTGCCAGCACCACGGGGAATGAAAAACTGTTTTTT. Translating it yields CASTTGNEKLFF.

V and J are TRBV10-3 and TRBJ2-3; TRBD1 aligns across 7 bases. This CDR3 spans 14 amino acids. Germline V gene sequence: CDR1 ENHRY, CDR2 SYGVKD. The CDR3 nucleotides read TGTGCTTCCAGAGGGGGCACTAGCACAGATACGCAGTATTTT. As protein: CASRGGTSTDTQYF.

The CDR3 DNA sequence: TGTGCCAGCAGCTTGCTTAGGGTACAGGGTAACATTCAGTACTTC. Protein sequence: CASSLLRVQGNIQYF. The V call is TRBV5-5, the J call TRBJ2-4; possible D gene TRBD1, 6 bases. The CDR3 runs to 15 residues. Germline V gene sequence: CDR1 SGHKS, CDR2 YYEKEE (reference sequence). V was cut by 1 base and J by 7 bases, with 15 bases left in between.

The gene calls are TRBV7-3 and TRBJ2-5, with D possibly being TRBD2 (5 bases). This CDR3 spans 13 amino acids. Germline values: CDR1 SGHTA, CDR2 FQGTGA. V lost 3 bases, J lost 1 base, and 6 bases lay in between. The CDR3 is CASSLDFQETQYF. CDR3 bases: TGTGCCAGCAGCTTGGACTTCCAAGAGACCCAGTACTTC. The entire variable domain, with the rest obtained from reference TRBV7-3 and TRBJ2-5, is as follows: GAGVSQTPSNKVTEKGKYVELRCDPISGHTALYWYRQSLGQGPEFLIYFQGTGAADDSGLPNDRFFAVRPEGSVSTLKIQRTERGDSAVYLCASSLDFQETQYFGPGTRLLVL.

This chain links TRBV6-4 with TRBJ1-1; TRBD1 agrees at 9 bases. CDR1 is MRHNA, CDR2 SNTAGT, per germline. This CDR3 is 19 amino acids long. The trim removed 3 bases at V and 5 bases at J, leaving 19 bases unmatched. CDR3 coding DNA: TGTGCCAGCAGTGAGGGCCTTCTTCAGAGACAGGGGGAGAAGACTGAAGCTTTCTTT. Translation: CASSEGLLQRQGEKTEAFF.

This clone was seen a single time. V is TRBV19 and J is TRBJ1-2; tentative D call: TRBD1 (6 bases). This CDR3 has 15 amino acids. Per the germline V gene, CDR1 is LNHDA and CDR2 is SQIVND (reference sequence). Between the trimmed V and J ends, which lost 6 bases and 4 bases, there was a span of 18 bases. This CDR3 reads CASRDRQAVTYGYTF. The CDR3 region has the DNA TGTGCCAGTAGAGATCGACAGGCCGTCACCTATGGCTACACCTTC.

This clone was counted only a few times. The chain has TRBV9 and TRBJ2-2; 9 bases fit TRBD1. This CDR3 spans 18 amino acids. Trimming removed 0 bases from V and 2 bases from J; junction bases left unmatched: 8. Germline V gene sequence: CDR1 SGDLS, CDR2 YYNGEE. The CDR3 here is CASSVDRKGQGNTGELFF. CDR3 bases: TGTGCCAGCAGCGTAGACCGAAAGGGACAGGGTAACACCGGGGAGCTGTTTTTT.

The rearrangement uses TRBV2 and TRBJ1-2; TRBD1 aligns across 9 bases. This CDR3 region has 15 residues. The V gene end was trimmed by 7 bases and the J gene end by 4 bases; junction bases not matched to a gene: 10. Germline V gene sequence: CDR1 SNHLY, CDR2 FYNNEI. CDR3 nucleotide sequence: TGTGCCAGCACCTCCGGGACAGGGAGAACCTATGGCTACACCTTC. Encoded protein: CASTSGTGRTYGYTF.

DNA of the CDR3: TGTGCCAGCAGCTTTATAACAGGGGCCACTGAAGCTTTCTTT. It encodes CASSFITGATEAFF. The chain joins TRBV5-6 to TRBJ1-1; 7 nucleotides match TRBD1. V gave up 2 bases and J gave up 4 bases; unmatched junction bases: 5. Germline lookup yields CDR1 SGHDT and CDR2 YYEEEE. The CDR3 covers 14 residues.

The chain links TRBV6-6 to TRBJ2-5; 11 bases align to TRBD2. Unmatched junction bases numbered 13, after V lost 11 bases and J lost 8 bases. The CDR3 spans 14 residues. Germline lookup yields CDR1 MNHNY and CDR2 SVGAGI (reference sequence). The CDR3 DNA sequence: TGTGCCGCTAGCGGGGGGATATTAAGAGATACCCAGTACTTC. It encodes CAASGGILRDTQYF.

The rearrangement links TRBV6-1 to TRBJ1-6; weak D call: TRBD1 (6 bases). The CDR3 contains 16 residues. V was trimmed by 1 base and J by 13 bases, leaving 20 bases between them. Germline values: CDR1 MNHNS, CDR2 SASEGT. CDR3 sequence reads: CASSEGRGASPLPLHF. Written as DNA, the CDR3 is TGTGCCAGCAGTGAAGGCCGGGGGGCCTCCCCCCTCCCCCTCCACTTT.

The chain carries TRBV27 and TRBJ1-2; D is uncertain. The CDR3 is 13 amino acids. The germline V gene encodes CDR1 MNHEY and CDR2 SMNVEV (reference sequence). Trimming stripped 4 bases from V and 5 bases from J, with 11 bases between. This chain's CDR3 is CASSSDLEYGYTF. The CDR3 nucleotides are TGTGCCAGCAGTTCCGACCTAGAATATGGCTACACCTTC.

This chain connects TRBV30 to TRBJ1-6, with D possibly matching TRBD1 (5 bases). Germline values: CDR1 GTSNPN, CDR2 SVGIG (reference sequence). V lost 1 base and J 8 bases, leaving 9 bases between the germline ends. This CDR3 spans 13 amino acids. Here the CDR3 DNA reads TGTGCCTGGAGTGGGACATCTGATTCACCCCTCCACTTT. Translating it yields CAWSGTSDSPLHF.

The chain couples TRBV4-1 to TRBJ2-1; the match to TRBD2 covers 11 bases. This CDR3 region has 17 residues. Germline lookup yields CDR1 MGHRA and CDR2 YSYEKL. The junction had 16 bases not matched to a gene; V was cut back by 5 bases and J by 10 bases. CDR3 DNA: TGCGCCAGCAGCGCACAGACCCTAGCGGGAGGCAACCCGGAGCAGTTCTTC. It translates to CASSAQTLAGGNPEQFF.

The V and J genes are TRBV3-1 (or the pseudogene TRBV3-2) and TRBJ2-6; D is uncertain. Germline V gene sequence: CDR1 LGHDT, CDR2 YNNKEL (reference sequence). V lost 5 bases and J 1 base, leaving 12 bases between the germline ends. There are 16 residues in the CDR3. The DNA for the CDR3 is TGTGCCAGCAGCTTAGTACAGCCGTCTGGGGCCAACGTCCTGACTTTC. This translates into CASSLVQPSGANVLTF.

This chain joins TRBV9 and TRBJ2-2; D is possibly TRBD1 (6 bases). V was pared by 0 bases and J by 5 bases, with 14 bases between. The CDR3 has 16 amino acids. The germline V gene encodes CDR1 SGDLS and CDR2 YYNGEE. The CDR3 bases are TGTGCCAGCAGCGTAGGGGCAGGGGAAATTACCGGGGAGCTGTTTTTT. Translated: CASSVGAGEITGELFF.

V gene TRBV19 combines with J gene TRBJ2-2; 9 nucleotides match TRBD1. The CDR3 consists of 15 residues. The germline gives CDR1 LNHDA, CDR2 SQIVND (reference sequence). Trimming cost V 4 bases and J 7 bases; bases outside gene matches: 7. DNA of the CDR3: TGTGCCAGTAGTAGGGACAGGGCGGTGGACGGGGAGCTGTTTTTT. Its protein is CASSRDRAVDGELFF. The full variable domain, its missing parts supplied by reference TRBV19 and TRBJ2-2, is DGGITQSPKYLFRKEGQNVTLSCEQNLNHDAMYWYRQDPGQGLRLIYYSQIVNDFQKGDIAEGYSVSREKKESFPLTVTSAQKNPTAFYLCASSRDRAVDGELFFGEGSRLTVL.

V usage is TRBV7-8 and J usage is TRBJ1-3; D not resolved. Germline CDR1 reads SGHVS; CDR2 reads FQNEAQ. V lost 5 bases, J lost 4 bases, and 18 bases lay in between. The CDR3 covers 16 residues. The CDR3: CASSLEDRAGGNTIYF. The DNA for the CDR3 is TGTGCCAGCAGCCTCGAGGACCGCGCGGGAGGAAACACCATATATTTT.

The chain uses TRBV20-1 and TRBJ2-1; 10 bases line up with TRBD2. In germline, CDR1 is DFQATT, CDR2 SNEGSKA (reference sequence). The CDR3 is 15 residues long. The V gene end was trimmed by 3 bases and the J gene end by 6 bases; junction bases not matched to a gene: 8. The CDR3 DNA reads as TGCAGTGCTAGTGCTCTAGCGGGAGCACCCAATGAGCAGTTCTTC. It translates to CSASALAGAPNEQFF.

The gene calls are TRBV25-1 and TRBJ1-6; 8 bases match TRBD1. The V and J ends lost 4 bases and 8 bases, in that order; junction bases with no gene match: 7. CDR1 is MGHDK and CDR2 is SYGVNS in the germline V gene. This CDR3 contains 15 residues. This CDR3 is CASSAGQGAYSPLHF. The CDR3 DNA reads TGTGCCAGCAGTGCAGGACAGGGTGCCTATTCACCCCTCCACTTT.

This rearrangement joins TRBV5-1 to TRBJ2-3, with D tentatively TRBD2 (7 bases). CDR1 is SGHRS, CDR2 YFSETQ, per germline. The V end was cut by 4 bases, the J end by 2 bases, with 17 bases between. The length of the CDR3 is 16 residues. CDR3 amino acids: CASSPGGLMSTDTQYF. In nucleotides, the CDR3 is TGCGCCAGCAGCCCGGGGGGCTTAATGTCCACAGATACGCAGTATTTT.

CDR3 sequence (DNA): TGCGCCAGCAGCCAAGAGGGTTGGGCAGTCGACACAGATACGCAGTATTTT. Protein sequence: CASSQEGWAVDTDTQYF. V and J are TRBV4-1 and TRBJ2-3; D is unresolved. This CDR3 has 17 amino acids. V was trimmed by 0 bases and J by 2 bases, leaving 15 bases between them. Germline CDR1 reads MGHRA; CDR2 reads YSYEKL.

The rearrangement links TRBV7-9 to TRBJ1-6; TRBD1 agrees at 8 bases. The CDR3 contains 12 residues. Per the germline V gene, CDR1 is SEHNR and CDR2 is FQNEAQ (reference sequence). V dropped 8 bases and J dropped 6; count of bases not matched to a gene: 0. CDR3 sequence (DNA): TGTGCCAGCGGACAGGGTAATTCACCCCTCCACTTT. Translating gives CASGQGNSPLHF.

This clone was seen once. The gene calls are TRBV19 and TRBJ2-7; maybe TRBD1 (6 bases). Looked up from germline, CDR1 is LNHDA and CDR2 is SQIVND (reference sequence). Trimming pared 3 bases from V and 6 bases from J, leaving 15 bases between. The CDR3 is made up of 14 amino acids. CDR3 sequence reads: CASSISAGAGEQYF. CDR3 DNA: TGTGCCAGTAGTATCTCGGCAGGGGCTGGCGAGCAGTACTTC.

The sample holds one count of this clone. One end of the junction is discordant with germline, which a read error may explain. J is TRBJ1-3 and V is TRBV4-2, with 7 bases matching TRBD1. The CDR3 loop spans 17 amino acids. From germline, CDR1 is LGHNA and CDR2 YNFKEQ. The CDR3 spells CASSQESSDREGNTIYF. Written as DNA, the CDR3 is TGTGCCAGCAGTCAAGAATCCAGTGACAGGGAAGGAAACACCATATATTTT.

CDR3 loop: CASSTHCGRGGCTDTQYF. The CDR3 nucleotides are TGTGCCAGCAGCACTCACTGCGGACGGGGAGGCTGCACAGATACGCAGTATTTT. The chain couples TRBV21-1 to TRBJ2-3; the DNA was not compared with TRBD2, the D call given in the table. TRBV21-1 is shown as a pseudogene. The CDR3 has 18 amino acids.